The clone carrying this T cell receptor beta chain was counted a few times. Its antigen remains unidentified. This sample is drawn from a study of human T cells and chemical hapten exposure. Study-wide background: Donors were sensitized with 2% DPC on the upper inner arm. Study-wide findings and caveats: Expanded TCRs clustered into significantly more large CDR3 similarity groups than controls, the analysis revealed. Because all patients had alopecia, their immune responses might differ from healthy ones. Unchanged with DPC sensitization were TCRs above 1 in 1000 frequency.

Noted time point: patch test 1, 2 weeks after DPC sensitization. The treatment denotes: therapeutic diphenylcyclopropenone sensitization with weekly scalp DPC. The V gene's germline CDR1 is LGHDT and CDR2 YNNKEL (reference sequence). The trim removed 1 base at V and 4 bases at J, leaving 5 bases unmatched. CDR3 size: 15 residues. TCRdb reprocessed the RACE reads via MiXCR and lists one record per CDR3 protein. The repertoire has 380,000 or so distinct CDR3 sequences, approximately 5% of them found once; the top ten carry around 2%. The gene calls are TRBV3-1 and TRBJ1-1; 8 positions match TRBD1. The TCR originated in a woman between 45 and 65 years old with alopecia areata. Some clones in this sample may be carry-over from other donors' samples. The sequenced sample was whole blood, obtained in connection with sensitization to the hapten diphenylcyclopropenone (DPC). The chain's CDR3 is CASSQGQGTITEAFF. CDR3 coding DNA: TGTGCCAGCAGCCAAGGACAGGGGACAATCACTGAAGCTTTCTTT.